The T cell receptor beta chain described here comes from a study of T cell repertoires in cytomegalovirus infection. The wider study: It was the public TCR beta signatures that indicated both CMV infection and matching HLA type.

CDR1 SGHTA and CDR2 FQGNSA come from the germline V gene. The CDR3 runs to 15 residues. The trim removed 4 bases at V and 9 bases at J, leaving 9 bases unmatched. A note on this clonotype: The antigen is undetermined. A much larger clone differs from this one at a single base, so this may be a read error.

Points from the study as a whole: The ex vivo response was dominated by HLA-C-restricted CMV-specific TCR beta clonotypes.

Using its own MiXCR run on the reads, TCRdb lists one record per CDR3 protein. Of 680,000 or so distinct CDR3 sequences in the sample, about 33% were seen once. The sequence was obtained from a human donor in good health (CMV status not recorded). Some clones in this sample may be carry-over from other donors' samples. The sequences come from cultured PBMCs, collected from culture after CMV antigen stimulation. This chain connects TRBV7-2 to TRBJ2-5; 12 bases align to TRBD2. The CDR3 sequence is CASSSSSGRATAQYF. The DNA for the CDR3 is TGTGCCAGCAGCTCCTCTAGCGGGAGGGCCACGGCCCAGTACTTC.